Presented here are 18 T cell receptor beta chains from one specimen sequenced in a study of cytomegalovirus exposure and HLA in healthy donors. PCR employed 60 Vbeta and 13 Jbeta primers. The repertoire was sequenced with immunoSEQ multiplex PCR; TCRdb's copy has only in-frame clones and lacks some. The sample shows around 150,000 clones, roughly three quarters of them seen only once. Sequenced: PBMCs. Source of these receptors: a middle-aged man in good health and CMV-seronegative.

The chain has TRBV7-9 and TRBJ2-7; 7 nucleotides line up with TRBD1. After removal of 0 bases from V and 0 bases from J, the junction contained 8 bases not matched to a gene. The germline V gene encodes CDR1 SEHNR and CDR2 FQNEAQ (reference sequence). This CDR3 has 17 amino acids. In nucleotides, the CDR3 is TGTGCCAGCAGCTTAGCTGCCCGGGACAGACTCTCCTACGAGCAGTACTTC. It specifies CASSLAARDRLSYEQYF.

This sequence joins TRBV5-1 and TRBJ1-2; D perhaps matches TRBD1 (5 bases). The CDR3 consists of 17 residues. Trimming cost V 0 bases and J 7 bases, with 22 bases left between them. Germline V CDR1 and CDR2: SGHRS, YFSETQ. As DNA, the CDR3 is TGCGCCAGCAGCTTGGCCGTCGGTTCTACAGGACCTGGTGGCTACACCTTC. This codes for CASSLAVGSTGPGGYTF. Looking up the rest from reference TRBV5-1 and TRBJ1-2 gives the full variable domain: KAGVTQTPRYLIKTRGQQVTLSCSPISGHRSVSWYQQTPGQGLQFLFEYFSETQRNKGNFPGRFSGRQFSNSRSEMNVSTLELGDSALYLCASSLAVGSTGPGGYTFGSGTRLTVV.

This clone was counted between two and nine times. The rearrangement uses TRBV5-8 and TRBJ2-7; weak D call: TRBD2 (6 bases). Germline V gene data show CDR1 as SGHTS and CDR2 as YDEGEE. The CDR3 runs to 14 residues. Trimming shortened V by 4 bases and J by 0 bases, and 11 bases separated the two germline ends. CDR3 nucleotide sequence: TGTGCCAGCAGCCCTCGGGGGTCCTCCTACGAGCAGTACTTC. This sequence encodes CASSPRGSSYEQYF.

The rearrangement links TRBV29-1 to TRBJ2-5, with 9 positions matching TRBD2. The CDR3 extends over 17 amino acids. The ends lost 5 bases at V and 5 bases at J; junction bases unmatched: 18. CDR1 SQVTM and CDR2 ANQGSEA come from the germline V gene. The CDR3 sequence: CSVNPGLRTSEGETQYF. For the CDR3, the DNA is TGCAGCGTTAACCCCGGGTTACGGACTAGCGAAGGGGAGACCCAGTACTTC.

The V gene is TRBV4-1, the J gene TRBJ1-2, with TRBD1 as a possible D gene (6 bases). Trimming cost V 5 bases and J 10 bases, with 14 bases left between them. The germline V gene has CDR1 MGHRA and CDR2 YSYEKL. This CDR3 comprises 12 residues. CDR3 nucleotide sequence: TGCGCCAGCAGCAACGACTACAGGGACTACACCTTC. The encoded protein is CASSNDYRDYTF.

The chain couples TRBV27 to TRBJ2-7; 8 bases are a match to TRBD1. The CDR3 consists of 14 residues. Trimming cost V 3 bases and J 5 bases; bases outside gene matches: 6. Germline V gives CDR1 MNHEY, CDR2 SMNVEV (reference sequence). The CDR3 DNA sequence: TGTGCCAGCAGTTTGTACAGGGGGAAGAACGAGCAGTACTTC. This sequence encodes CASSLYRGKNEQYF.

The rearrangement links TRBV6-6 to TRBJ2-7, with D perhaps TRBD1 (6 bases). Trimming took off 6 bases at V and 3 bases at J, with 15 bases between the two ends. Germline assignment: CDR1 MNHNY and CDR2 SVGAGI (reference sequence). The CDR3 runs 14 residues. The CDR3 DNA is TGTGCCAGCAGCTCCGGGCGAGGGGGCTACGAGCAGTACTTC. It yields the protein CASSSGRGGYEQYF.

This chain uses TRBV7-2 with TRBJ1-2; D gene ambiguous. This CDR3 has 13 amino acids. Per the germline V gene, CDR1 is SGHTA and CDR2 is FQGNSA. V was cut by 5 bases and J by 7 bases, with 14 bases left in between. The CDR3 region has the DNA TGTGCCAGCAGCCGCAGCGTTGGAGGTGGCTACACCTTC. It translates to CASSRSVGGGYTF.

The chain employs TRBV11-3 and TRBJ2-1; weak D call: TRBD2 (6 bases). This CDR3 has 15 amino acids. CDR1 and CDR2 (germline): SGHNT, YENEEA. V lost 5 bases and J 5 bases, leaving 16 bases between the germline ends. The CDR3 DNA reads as TGTGCCAGCAGCCGACGATCCGGGACTCACAATGAGCAGTTCTTC. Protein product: CASSRRSGTHNEQFF.

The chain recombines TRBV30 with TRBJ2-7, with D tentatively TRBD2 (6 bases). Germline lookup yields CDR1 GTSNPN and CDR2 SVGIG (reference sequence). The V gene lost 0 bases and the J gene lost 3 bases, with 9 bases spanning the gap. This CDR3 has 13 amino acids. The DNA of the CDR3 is TGTGCCTGGAGTGTCGGGAGCATCTACGAGCAGTACTTC. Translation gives CAWSVGSIYEQYF.

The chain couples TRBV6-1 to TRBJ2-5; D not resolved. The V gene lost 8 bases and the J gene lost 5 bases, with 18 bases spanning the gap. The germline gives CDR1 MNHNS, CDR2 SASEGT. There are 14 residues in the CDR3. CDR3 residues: CASLRVADGETQYF. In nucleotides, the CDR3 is TGTGCCAGCCTACGGGTGGCCGACGGGGAGACCCAGTACTTC.

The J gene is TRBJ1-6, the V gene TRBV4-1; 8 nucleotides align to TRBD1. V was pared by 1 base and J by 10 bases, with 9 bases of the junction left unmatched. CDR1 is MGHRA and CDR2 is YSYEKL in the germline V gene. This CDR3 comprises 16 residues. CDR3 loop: CASSQASTGGLSPLHF. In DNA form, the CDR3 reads TGCGCCAGCAGCCAAGCGTCCACAGGGGGACTGTCACCCCTCCACTTT.

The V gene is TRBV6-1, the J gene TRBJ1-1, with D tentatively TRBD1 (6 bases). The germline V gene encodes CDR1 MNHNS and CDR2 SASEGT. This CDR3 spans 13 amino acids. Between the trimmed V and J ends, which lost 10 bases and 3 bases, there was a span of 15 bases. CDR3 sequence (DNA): TGTGCCACCCTACAGGGTCTGGACACTGAAGCTTTCTTT. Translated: CATLQGLDTEAFF.

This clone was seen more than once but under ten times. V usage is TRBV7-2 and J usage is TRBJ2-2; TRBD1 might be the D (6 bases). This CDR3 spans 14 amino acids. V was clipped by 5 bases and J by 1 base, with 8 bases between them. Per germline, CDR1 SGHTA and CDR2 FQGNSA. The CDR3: CASSPTGNTGELFF. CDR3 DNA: TGTGCCAGCAGCCCGACAGGGAACACCGGGGAGCTGTTTTTT.

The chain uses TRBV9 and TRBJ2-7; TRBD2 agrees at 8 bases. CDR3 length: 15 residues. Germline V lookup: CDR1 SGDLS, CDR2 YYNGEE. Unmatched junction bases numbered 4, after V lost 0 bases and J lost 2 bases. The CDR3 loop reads CASSVGGGRTYEQYF. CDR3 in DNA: TGTGCCAGCAGCGTAGGAGGCGGGAGGACCTACGAGCAGTACTTC.

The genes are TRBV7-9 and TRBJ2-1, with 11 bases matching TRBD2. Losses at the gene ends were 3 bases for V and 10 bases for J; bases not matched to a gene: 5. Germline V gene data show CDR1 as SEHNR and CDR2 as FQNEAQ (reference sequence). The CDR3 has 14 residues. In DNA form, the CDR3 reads TGTGCCAGCAGCTTTTTAGCGGGAGGGGGAGAGCAGTTCTTC. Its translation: CASSFLAGGGEQFF.

This chain's CDR3 is CASTGRPYGYTF. The CDR3 DNA reads as TGTGCCAGTACCGGCAGGCCGTATGGCTACACCTTC. The rearrangement links TRBV19 to TRBJ1-2; D is unresolved. Trimming took off 7 bases at V and 5 bases at J, with 11 bases between the two ends. In germline, CDR1 is LNHDA, CDR2 SQIVND (reference sequence). The length of the CDR3 is 12 residues.

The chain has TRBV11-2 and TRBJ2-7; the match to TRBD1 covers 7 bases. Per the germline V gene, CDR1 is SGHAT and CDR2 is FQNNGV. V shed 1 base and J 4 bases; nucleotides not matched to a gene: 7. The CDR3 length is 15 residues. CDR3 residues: CASSLGQGFRYEQYF. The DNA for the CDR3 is TGTGCCAGCAGCTTAGGACAGGGATTCAGATACGAGCAGTACTTC.